A selection of T cell receptor beta chains follows, all from one sample in a study of blood T cell repertoires in COVID-19. Repertoires were generated with immunoSEQ multiplex PCR, while TCRdb's copy carries only in-frame clones and drops some. The profile shows 150,000 or so clones, approximately 77% of them singletons. The specimen was PBMCs or T cells enriched from blood (not recorded which). These receptors came from a man between 60 and 75 years old who had recovered from COVID-19. Each CDR3 is given with its conserved first and last residue. A D gene is named only where the DNA matches it firmly. Not all rows give a size; the values are once, few, many and, for expanded clones, a class.

v_call	cdr3_length	clone_size	j_call	d_call	cdr3_nt	cdr3_aa
TRBV7-3	24	.	TRBJ2-6	.	TGTGCCAGCAGCTTAAAACCCTATTCGCACCTGCTTGATAGCCGGAGCTCTGGGGCCAACGTCCTGACTTTC	CASSLKPYSHLLDSRSSGANVLTF
TRBV29-1	13	.	TRBJ1-1	.	TGCAGCGTTGACTGGCAAATGAACACTGAAGCTTTCTTT	CSVDWQMNTEAFF
TRBV5-4	15	.	TRBJ2-1	TRBD2	TGTGCCAGCAGCCCCACTAGCGGAGGTGGCAATGAGCAGTTCTTC	CASSPTSGGGNEQFF
TRBV9	16	.	TRBJ2-1	TRBD1	TGTGCCAGCAGCCCTTCGGACAGGTCCTTATACAATGAGCAGTTCTTC	CASSPSDRSLYNEQFF
TRBV19	15	.	TRBJ2-7	TRBD1	TGTGCCAGTAGTATGGACCGGGACAGCACCTACGAGCAGTACTTC	CASSMDRDSTYEQYF
TRBV6-4	14	.	TRBJ2-3	.	TGTGCCAGCAGTTCGGGACTCCGCACAGATACGCAGTATTTT	CASSSGLRTDTQYF
TRBV27	11	few	TRBJ1-1	.	TGTGCCAGCAGCCGGGGGACTGAAGCTTTCTTT	CASSRGTEAFF
TRBV7-2	16	.	TRBJ2-2	.	TGTGCCAGCAGCTTACTCGCGACACCGAACACCGGGGAGCTGTTTTTT	CASSLLATPNTGELFF
TRBV19	14	.	TRBJ2-5	TRBD1	TGTGCCAGTAGCGTCACAGGGGGCGAAGAGACCCAGTACTTC	CASSVTGGEETQYF
TRBV30	16	.	TRBJ2-1	.	TGTGCCTGGAGTCAAACGTCGGCAGGGTACTACAATGAGCAGTTCTTC	CAWSQTSAGYYNEQFF
TRBV24-1	15	.	TRBJ2-1	.	TGTGCCACCAGTGAGTGGGGGGTGGGGGACAATGAGCAGTTCTTC	CATSEWGVGDNEQFF
TRBV11-3	18	.	TRBJ2-2	TRBD2	TGTGCCAGCAGCTACGCGGGACTAGCGGGCGGGAACACCGGGGAGCTGTTTTTT	CASSYAGLAGGNTGELFF
TRBV29-1	12	.	TRBJ2-3	.	TGCAGCGTTGATAGGGGGACAGATACGCAGTATTTT	CSVDRGTDTQYF
TRBV3-1/TRBV3-2	15	.	TRBJ2-1	TRBD2	TGTGCCAGCAGCCAAGAGGCGGGAGGGATCTATGAGCAGTTCTTC	CASSQEAGGIYEQFF
TRBV12-5	15	.	TRBJ2-5	TRBD2	TGTGCTAGTGGTCCACCGCGACTAGCGGGAGAGACCCAGTACTTC	CASGPPRLAGETQYF
TRBV28	19	.	TRBJ2-7	TRBD1	TGTGCCACCGACGTCAGCCTCCTTACCGGGACAGGCGAGCCCTACGAGCAGTACTTC	CATDVSLLTGTGEPYEQYF
TRBV3-1/TRBV3-2	13	.	TRBJ2-4	.	TGTGCCAGCAGCCAGCGGGCCCAAAACATTCAGTACTTC	CASSQRAQNIQYF
TRBV6-5	16	few	TRBJ1-1	TRBD1	TGTGCCAGCAGTTGGGAGACAGGGTTAATGAACACTGAAGCTTTCTTT	CASSWETGLMNTEAFF
TRBV30	14	.	TRBJ1-1	.	TGTGCCTGGTCGGCTGGGCCCCTGGACACTGAAGCTTTCTTT	CAWSAGPLDTEAFF
TRBV6-5	14	few	TRBJ2-5	.	TGTGCCAGCAGTTACTCAGGGGCAGAAGAGACCCAGTACTTC	CASSYSGAEETQYF
TRBV7-3	13	.	TRBJ2-1	TRBD1	TGTGCCAGCAGCTCGGGACAGTACAATGAGCAGTTCTTC	CASSSGQYNEQFF
TRBV13	15	.	TRBJ2-1	TRBD1	TGTGCCAGCAGCTCGGGGACAGGAACTTTCAATGAGCAGTTCTTC	CASSSGTGTFNEQFF
TRBV19	15	.	TRBJ1-4	.	TGTGCCAGTAGTATAGGGTCGACACAAGATGAAAAACTGTTTTTT	CASSIGSTQDEKLFF
TRBV7-9	19	.	TRBJ1-3	TRBD1	TGTGCCAGCAGCTTAGGTGGACCTAGGGGGCCGGTTTCTGGAAACACCATATATTTT	CASSLGGPRGPVSGNTIYF
TRBV19	11	.	TRBJ1-5	.	TGTGCCAGTAGTGGGGGGCAGCCCCAGCATTTT	CASSGGQPQHF
TRBV5-4	14	.	TRBJ2-7	.	TGTGCCAGCAGCAGAGGAAACGGCCCCTACGAGCAGTACTTC	CASSRGNGPYEQYF
TRBV7-3	15	.	TRBJ2-2	TRBD2	TGTGCCAGCAGCGGACTAGCGGGGAACACCGGGGAGCTGTTTTTT	CASSGLAGNTGELFF
TRBV28	14	.	TRBJ1-4	TRBD1	TGTGCCAGCAGTCAGACAGGGGGCGGGGAAAAACTGTTTTTT	CASSQTGGGEKLFF
TRBV9	15	.	TRBJ2-5	TRBD2	TGTGCCAGCAGCGTCTTTGGGGGGGGCCAAGAGACCCAGTACTTC	CASSVFGGGQETQYF
TRBV28	15	.	TRBJ1-5	TRBD1	TGTGCCAGCAGCCCGAACAGGGGAGGCAATCAGCCCCAGCATTTT	CASSPNRGGNQPQHF
TRBV28	15	.	TRBJ1-2	TRBD1	TGTGCCAGCAGTCCCACCTTCACAGGGGGCAATGGCTACACCTTC	CASSPTFTGGNGYTF
TRBV6-4	16	.	TRBJ2-2	TRBD1	TGTGCCAGCAGCGCCCGGACAGGGGGTATCACCGGGGAGCTGTTTTTT	CASSARTGGITGELFF
TRBV28	17	.	TRBJ2-1	TRBD2	TGTGCCAGCAGTCTTCCGACTAGCGGGAGGGTCAACAATGAGCAGTTCTTC	CASSLPTSGRVNNEQFF
TRBV27	16	.	TRBJ2-4	.	TGTGCCAGCAGTTCGGGGTATCAGGTGGCCAAAAACATTCAGTACTTC	CASSSGYQVAKNIQYF
TRBV7-9	14	.	TRBJ2-3	TRBD2	TGTGCCAGCAGACTAGCGGGAGAACCAGATACGCAGTATTTT	CASRLAGEPDTQYF
TRBV19	16	few	TRBJ1-5	.	TGTGCCAGTAGTATTTACGTGGGCAGGAGCAATCAGCCCCAGCATTTT	CASSIYVGRSNQPQHF
TRBV5-1	14	.	TRBJ2-5	.	TGCGCCAGCAGATTTCGAGAGTACCAAGAGACCCAGTACTTC	CASRFREYQETQYF
TRBV19	13	few	TRBJ1-2	TRBD1	TGTGCCACTAACTACAGGGGGGACTATGGCTACACCTTC	CATNYRGDYGYTF
TRBV5-1	17	.	TRBJ2-1	TRBD2	TGCGCCAGCAGTAAAGGCCGTCCAGCGGGAGCCTACAATGAGCAGTTCTTC	CASSKGRPAGAYNEQFF
TRBV5-1	15	.	TRBJ2-1	TRBD2	TGCGCCAGCAGCTTCGAACTAGCGGAGACGGGAACGCAGTTCTTC	CASSFELAETGTQFF
TRBV5-1	16	.	TRBJ2-3	TRBD2	TGCGCCAGCAGCTTGGTGGGACTAGACTCCACAGATACGCAGTATTTT	CASSLVGLDSTDTQYF
TRBV5-1	17	.	TRBJ2-5	TRBD2	TGCGCCAGCAGCTTGGGACTAGCGGGTCTTATTCAAGAGACCCAGTACTTC	CASSLGLAGLIQETQYF
TRBV6-2/TRBV6-3	15	.	TRBJ2-3	TRBD2	TGTGCCAGCAGTTCTGCTAGCGGGGGCACAGATACGCAGTATTTT	CASSSASGGTDTQYF
TRBV7-9	15	few	TRBJ1-1	.	TGTGCCAGCAGCTCGTACGGTGCAGGGAACACTGAAGCTTTCTTT	CASSSYGAGNTEAFF
TRBV6-6	14	.	TRBJ1-2	.	TGTGCCAGCTCTCCCCCCGGCCGTTGGGAGGGCTACACCTTC	CASSPPGRWEGYTF
TRBV11-3	14	.	TRBJ2-2	.	TGTGCCAGCAGCCGAAACAGGAACACCGGGGAGCTGTTTTTT	CASSRNRNTGELFF
TRBV5-5	15	.	TRBJ2-1	.	TGTGCCAGCAGCTTGATCCCGACTCTCAACAATGAGCAGTTCTTC	CASSLIPTLNNEQFF
TRBV19	14	.	TRBJ2-1	TRBD2	TGTGCCACCCGGTCCCTAGCGGGAGGAAATGAGCAGTTCTTC	CATRSLAGGNEQFF
TRBV28	16	.	TRBJ1-3	.	TGTGCCAGCAGTTTATTTATACAGGCCTCTGGAAACACCATATATTTT	CASSLFIQASGNTIYF
TRBV13	14	.	TRBJ1-4	TRBD1	TGTGCCAGCAGCCTCCGACAGGGGGGTGAAAAACTGTTTTTT	CASSLRQGGEKLFF